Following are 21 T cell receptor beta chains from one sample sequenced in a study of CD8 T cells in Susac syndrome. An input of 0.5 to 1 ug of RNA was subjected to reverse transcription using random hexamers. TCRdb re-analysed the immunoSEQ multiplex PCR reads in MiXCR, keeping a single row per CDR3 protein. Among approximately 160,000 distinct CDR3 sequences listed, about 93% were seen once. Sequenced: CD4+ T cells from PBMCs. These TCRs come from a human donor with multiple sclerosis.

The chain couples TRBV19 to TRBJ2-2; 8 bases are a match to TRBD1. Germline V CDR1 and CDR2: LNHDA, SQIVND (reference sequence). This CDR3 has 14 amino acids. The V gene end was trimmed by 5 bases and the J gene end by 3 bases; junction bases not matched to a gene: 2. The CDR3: CASSPDRDTGELFF. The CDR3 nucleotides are TGTGCCAGTAGTCCGGACAGGGACACCGGGGAGCTGTTTTTT.

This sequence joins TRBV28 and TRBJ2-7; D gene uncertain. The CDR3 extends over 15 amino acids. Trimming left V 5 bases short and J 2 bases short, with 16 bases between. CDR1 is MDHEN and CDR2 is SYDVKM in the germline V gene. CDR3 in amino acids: CASSPLARLTYEQYF. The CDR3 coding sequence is TGTGCCAGCAGTCCCTTAGCCAGGCTGACCTACGAGCAGTACTTC.

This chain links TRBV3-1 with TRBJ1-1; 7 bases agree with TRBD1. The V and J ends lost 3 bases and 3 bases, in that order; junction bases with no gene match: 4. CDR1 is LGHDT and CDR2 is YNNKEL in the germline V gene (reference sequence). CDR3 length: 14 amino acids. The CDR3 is CASSHPGGDTEAFF. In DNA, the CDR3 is TGTGCCAGCAGCCACCCAGGGGGGGACACTGAAGCTTTCTTT.

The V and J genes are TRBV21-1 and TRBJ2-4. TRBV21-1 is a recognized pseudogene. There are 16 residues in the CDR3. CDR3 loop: CASSKIESGAKNIQYF. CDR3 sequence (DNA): TGTGCCAGCAGCAAAATCGAATCGGGAGCCAAAAACATTCAGTACTTC.

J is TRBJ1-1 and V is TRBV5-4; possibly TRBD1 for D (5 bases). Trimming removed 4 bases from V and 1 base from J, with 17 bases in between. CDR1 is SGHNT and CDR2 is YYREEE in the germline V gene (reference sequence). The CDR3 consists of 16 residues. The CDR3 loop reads CASSRSVGQGNTEAFF. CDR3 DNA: TGTGCCAGCAGCCGGAGCGTCGGCCAGGGGAACACTGAAGCTTTCTTT. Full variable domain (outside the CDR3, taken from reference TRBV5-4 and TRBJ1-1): ETGVTQSPTHLIKTRGQQVTLRCSSQSGHNTVSWYQQALGQGPQFIFQYYREEENGRGNFPPRFSGLQFPNYSSELNVNALELDDSALYLCASSRSVGQGNTEAFFGQGTRLTVV.

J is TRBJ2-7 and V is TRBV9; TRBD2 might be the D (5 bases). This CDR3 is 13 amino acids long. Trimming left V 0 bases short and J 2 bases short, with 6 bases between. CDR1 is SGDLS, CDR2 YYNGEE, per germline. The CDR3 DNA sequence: TGTGCCAGCAGCGTAGACGGGACCTACGAGCAGTACTTC. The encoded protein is CASSVDGTYEQYF.

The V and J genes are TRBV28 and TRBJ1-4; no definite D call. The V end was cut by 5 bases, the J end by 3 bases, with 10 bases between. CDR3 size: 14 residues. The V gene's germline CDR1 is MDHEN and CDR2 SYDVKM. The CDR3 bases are TGTGCCAGCAGTGTCCCAGAGTCTAATGAAAAACTGTTTTTT. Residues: CASSVPESNEKLFF.

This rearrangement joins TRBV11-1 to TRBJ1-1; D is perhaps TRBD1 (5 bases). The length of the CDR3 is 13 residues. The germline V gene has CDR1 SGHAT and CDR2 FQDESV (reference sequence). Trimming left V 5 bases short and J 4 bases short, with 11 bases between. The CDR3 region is CASSGRVITEAFF. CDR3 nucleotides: TGTGCCAGCAGCGGCAGGGTAATCACTGAAGCTTTCTTT.

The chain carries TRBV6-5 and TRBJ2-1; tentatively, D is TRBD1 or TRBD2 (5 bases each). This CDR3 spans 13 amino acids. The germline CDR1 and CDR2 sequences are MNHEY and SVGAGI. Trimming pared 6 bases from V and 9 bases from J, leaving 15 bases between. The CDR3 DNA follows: TGTGCCAGCAGGGCAACGGACGGGACTGAGCAGTTCTTC. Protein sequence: CASRATDGTEQFF.

The CDR3 bases are TGTGCCAGCGCGTTTTCGGGGGGAAACACTGAAGCTTTCTTT. Residues: CASAFSGGNTEAFF. The V call is TRBV5-4, the J call TRBJ1-1, with D tentatively TRBD1 (5 bases). Trimming shortened V by 7 bases and J by 2 bases, and 15 bases separated the two germline ends. CDR1 is SGHNT, CDR2 YYREEE, per germline (reference sequence). The CDR3 totals 14 residues.

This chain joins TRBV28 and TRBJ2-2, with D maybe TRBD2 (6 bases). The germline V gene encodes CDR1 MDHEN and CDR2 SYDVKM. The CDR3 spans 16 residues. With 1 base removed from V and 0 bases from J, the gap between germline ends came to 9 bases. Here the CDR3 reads CASSLSVAANTGELFF. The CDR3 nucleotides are TGTGCCAGCAGTTTATCGGTAGCGGCGAACACCGGGGAGCTGTTTTTT.

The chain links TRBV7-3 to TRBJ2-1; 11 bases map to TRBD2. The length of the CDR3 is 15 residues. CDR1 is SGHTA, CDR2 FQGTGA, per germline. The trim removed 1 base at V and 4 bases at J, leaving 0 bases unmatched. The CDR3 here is CASSLRLAGYNEQFF. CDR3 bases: TGTGCCAGCAGCTTAAGACTAGCGGGGTACAATGAGCAGTTCTTC.

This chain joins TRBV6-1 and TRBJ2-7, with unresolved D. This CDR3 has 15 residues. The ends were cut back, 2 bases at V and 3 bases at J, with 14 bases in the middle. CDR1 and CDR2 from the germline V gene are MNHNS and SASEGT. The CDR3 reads CASSENLSTFYEQYF. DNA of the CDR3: TGTGCCAGCAGTGAAAACCTATCGACGTTCTACGAGCAGTACTTC.

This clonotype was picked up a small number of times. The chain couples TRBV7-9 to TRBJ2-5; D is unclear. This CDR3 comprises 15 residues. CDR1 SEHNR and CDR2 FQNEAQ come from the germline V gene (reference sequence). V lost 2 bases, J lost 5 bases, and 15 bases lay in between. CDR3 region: CASSLYRPAGETQYF. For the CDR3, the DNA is TGTGCCAGCAGCTTATACCGGCCAGCTGGGGAGACCCAGTACTTC.

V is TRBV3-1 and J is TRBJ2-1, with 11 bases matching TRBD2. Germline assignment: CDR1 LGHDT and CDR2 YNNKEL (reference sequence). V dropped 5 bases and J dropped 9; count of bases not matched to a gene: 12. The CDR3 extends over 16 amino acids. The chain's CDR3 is CASSLSTSGIRSEQFF. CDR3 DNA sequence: TGTGCCAGCAGCTTATCGACTAGCGGGATAAGGAGTGAGCAGTTCTTC.

This CDR3 reads CVIAGGPYNEQFF. Here the CDR3 DNA reads TGTGTAATAGCGGGGGGACCCTACAATGAGCAGTTCTTC. The rearrangement joins TRBV28 to TRBJ2-1; 10 bases map to TRBD2. CDR1 MDHEN and CDR2 SYDVKM come from the germline V gene. The CDR3 is 13 amino acids.

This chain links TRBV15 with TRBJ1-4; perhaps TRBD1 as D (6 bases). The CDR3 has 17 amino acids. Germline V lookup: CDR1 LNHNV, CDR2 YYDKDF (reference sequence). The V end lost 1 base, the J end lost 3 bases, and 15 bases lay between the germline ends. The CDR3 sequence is CATSRGNTGGPNEKLFF. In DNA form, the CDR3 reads TGTGCCACCAGCAGAGGGAACACGGGGGGCCCTAATGAAAAACTGTTTTTT.

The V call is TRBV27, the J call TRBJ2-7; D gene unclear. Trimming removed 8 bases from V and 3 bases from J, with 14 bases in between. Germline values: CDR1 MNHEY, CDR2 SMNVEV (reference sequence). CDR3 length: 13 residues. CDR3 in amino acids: CASGTQSVYEQYF. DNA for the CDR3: TGTGCCAGCGGCACACAATCGGTCTACGAGCAGTACTTC.

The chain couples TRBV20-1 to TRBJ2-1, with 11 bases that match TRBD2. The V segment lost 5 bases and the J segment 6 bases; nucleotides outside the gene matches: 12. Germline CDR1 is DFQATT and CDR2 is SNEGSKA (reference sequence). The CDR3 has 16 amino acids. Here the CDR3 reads CSAPDPTSGATNEQFF. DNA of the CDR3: TGCAGTGCTCCCGACCCGACTAGCGGGGCTACCAATGAGCAGTTCTTC.

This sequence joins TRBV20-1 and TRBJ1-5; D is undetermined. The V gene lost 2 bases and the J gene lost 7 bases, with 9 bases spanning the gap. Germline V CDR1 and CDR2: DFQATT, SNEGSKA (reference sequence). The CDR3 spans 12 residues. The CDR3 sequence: CSARTNLQPQHF. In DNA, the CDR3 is TGCAGTGCTAGAACGAATTTGCAGCCCCAGCATTTT.

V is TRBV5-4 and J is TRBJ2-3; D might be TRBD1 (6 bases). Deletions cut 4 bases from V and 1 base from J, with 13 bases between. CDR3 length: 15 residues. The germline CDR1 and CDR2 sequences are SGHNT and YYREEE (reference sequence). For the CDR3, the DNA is TGTGCCAGCAGCCCAGCGACAGGACGCACAGATACGCAGTATTTT. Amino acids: CASSPATGRTDTQYF.